This T cell receptor (beta chain) appears in the sequencing data of a study of T cell responses to AZD1222 COVID-19 vaccine. General observations from the study: Spike as a whole was targeted by vaccine-associated CD4 TCRs, dominant at 160-218 and 743-854. Clonal diversity was possibly underestimated, and white British individuals and females predominated among donors. Targeting of unmutated variant regions was reportedly seen in nearly half of spike-specific TCRs. With two AZD1222 doses given, Spike-specific TCR breadth and depth both rose.

Germline loops: CDR1 SGHDT, CDR2 YYEEEE. V lost 0 bases and J 4 bases, leaving 8 bases between the germline ends. This CDR3 comprises 14 residues. As regards this clone: No antigen is known for it.

Some clones are missing from TCRdb's copy, which holds only in-frame ones; the method was immunoSEQ multiplex PCR. Of about 72,000 clones in the sample, about 88% were seen once. The material sequenced was peripheral blood, taken 28 days after the second AZD1222 dose. The receptor was derived from an adult who received the AZD1222 COVID-19 vaccine. The V gene is TRBV5-6, the J gene TRBJ2-1; no clear D gene. The CDR3 DNA reads TGTGCCAGCAGCTTGGTCTCCCTTTACAATGAGCAGTTCTTC. Translating it yields CASSLVSLYNEQFF.